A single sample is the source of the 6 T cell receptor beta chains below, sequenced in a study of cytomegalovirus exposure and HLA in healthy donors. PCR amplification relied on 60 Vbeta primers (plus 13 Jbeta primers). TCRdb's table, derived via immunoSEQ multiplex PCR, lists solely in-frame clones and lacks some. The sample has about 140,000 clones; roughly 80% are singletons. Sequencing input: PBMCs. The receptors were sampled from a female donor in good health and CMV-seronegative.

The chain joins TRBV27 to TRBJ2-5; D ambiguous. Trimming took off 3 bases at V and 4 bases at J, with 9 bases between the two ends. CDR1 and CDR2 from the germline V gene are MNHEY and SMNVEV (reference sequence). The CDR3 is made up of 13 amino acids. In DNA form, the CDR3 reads TGTGCCAGCAGTTTTATCTCCGGAGAGACCCAGTACTTC. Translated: CASSFISGETQYF.

CDR3 region: CASSSGAPNYNEQFF. CDR3 sequence (DNA): TGTGCCAGCAGTTCAGGGGCACCCAACTACAATGAGCAGTTCTTC. The V gene is TRBV27, the J gene TRBJ2-1; possibly TRBD1 for D (6 bases). Trimming left V 4 bases short and J 3 bases short, with 13 bases between. The CDR3 runs 15 residues. CDR1 and CDR2 (germline): MNHEY, SMNVEV (reference sequence).

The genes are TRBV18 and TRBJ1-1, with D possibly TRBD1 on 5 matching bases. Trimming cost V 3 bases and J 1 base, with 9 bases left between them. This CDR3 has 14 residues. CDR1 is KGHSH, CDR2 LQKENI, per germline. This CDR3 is CASSPGTGNTEAFF. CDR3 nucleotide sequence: TGTGCCAGCTCACCCGGGACTGGGAACACTGAAGCTTTCTTT.

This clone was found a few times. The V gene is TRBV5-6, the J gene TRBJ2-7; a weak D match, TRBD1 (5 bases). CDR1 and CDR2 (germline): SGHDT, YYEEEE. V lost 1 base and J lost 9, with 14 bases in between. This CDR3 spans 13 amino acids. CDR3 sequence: CASSLFVSGMQYF. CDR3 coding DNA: TGTGCCAGCAGCTTGTTTGTGTCAGGGATGCAGTACTTC.

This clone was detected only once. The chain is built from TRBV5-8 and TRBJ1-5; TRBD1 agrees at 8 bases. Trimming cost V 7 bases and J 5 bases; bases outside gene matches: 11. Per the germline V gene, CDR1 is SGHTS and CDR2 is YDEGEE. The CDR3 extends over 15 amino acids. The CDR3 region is CASRDRTLSDQPQHF. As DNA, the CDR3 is TGTGCCAGCCGGGACAGGACCTTGTCGGATCAGCCCCAGCATTTT.

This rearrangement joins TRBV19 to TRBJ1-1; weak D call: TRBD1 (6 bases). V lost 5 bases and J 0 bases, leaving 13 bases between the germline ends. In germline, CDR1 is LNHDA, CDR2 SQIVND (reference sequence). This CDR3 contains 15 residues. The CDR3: CASSPKTGLNTEAFF. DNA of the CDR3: TGTGCCAGTAGTCCAAAGACAGGCTTGAACACTGAAGCTTTCTTT.